This entry lists 17 T cell receptor beta chains sequenced from one sample in a study of PD-1 blockade in classical Hodgkin lymphoma. TCRdb's table, derived via immunoSEQ multiplex PCR, lists solely in-frame clones and lacks some. The sample contains 10,000 to 15,000 clones, around four fifths of which appear only once. All the patients suffered relapse after autologous stem cell transplantation, and brentuximab vedotin exposure differed. PBMCs were thawed, and CD8+ T cells were then isolated from them by magnetic negative selection. This specimen was CD8+ T cells from blood, taken at baseline. These receptors were taken from a human donor with classical Hodgkin lymphoma.

CDR3 nucleotides: TGTGCCAGCAGCTTAGACGGCAGGAGCTACGAGCAGTACTTC. This encodes CASSLDGRSYEQYF. The chain joins TRBV7-9 to TRBJ2-7; D is uncertain. The V gene lost 1 base and the J gene lost 3 bases, with 10 bases spanning the gap. This CDR3 is built from 14 residues. The V gene's germline CDR1 is SEHNR and CDR2 FQNEAQ (reference sequence).

The rearrangement links TRBV30 to TRBJ1-2, with D tentatively TRBD1 (5 bases). The germline V and J ends were trimmed by 4 bases and 0 bases, with 18 bases remaining between them. The CDR3 extends over 16 amino acids. CDR1 GTSNPN and CDR2 SVGIG come from the germline V gene (reference sequence). The CDR3 DNA sequence: TGTGCCTGGATGGGGCCGGAGAGGTTTGCTAACTATGGCTACACCTTC. Its translation: CAWMGPERFANYGYTF.

This chain uses TRBV7-3 with TRBJ2-1; TRBD2 is a possible D gene (7 bases). The ends were cut back, 1 base at V and 2 bases at J, with 18 bases in the middle. CDR3 length equals 18 residues. Germline lookup yields CDR1 SGHTA and CDR2 FQGTGA. The CDR3 sequence is CASSLSPRRRGPYNEQFF. The DNA for the CDR3 is TGTGCCAGCAGCTTAAGTCCCCGTCGGCGGGGGCCCTACAATGAGCAGTTCTTC.

The chain recombines TRBV4-2 with TRBJ2-2; TRBD2 agrees at 9 bases. J lost 4 bases, V lost 1 base, and 10 bases had no gene match. CDR1 and CDR2 from the germline V gene are LGHNA and YNFKEQ. The CDR3 loop spans 18 amino acids. As DNA, the CDR3 is TGTGCCAGCAGCCAAGGGCTAGCGGGGCCCCCGGGCACCGGGGAGCTGTTTTTT. This sequence encodes CASSQGLAGPPGTGELFF.

The rearrangement joins TRBV13 to TRBJ1-4; 7 nucleotides match TRBD1. Germline CDR1 reads PRHDT; CDR2 reads FYEKMQ (reference sequence). With 1 base clipped from V and 6 bases from J, the junction kept 11 bases outside the gene matches. CDR3 length: 17 residues. CDR3 residues: CASSLAYRGVEHEKLFF. Here the CDR3 DNA reads TGTGCCAGCAGCTTAGCGTACAGGGGCGTGGAACATGAAAAACTGTTTTTT.

The CDR3 loop reads CASSLDGAFF. CDR3 DNA sequence: TGTGCCAGCAGTTTAGACGGAGCTTTCTTT. This chain joins TRBV28 and TRBJ1-1; D is uncertain. Trimming cost V 2 bases and J 10 bases, with 5 bases left between them. CDR3 length: 10 amino acids. Germline CDR1 and CDR2: MDHEN and SYDVKM. Full variable domain (rest looked up from reference TRBV28 and TRBJ1-1): DVKVTQSSRYLVKRTGEKVFLECVQDMDHENMFWYRQDPGLGLRLIYFSYDVKMKEKGDIPEGYSVSREKKERFSLILESASTNQTSMYLCASSLDGAFFGQGTRLTVV.

V gene TRBV23-1 combines with J gene TRBJ2-1; D ambiguous. TRBV23-1 is an ORF; its function is uncertain. This CDR3 has 13 residues. V was clipped by 0 bases and J by 4 bases, with 4 bases between them. The CDR3 here is CASSQSQYNEQFF. Written as DNA, the CDR3 is TGCGCCAGCAGTCAATCGCAATACAATGAGCAGTTCTTC.

This sequence joins TRBV15 and TRBJ2-7; D remains ambiguous. V lost 0 bases to trimming and J lost 6 bases, with 9 bases between them. Per the germline V gene, CDR1 is LNHNV and CDR2 is YYDKDF (reference sequence). The CDR3 has 13 amino acids. CDR3 sequence: CATSRDPVSEQYF. DNA of the CDR3: TGTGCCACCAGCAGAGATCCGGTTTCCGAGCAGTACTTC.

V gene TRBV7-8 combines with J gene TRBJ1-5; D perhaps matches TRBD1 (5 bases). Germline V gene lookup returns CDR1 SGHVS and CDR2 FQNEAQ. This CDR3 contains 14 residues. V was shortened by 5 bases and J by 4 bases, with 12 bases between the two germline ends. CDR3 protein: CASSTDSTNQPQHF. CDR3 DNA sequence: TGTGCCAGCAGCACAGACAGTACGAATCAGCCCCAGCATTTT.

The sample holds a few counts of this clone. The J gene is TRBJ1-1, the V gene TRBV5-3; maybe TRBD1 (5 bases). TRBV5-3 is an ORF; its function is uncertain. CDR3 length: 14 residues. Trimming shortened V by 8 bases and J by 4 bases, and 18 bases separated the two germline ends. CDR3 sequence (DNA): TGTGCCAGCAGTCGAGTAACCGGGGCCACTGAAGCTTTCTTT. Translated, it gives CASSRVTGATEAFF.

The CDR3 DNA sequence: TGTGCCAGCAGCCCCACAGGGGCTCAAGCTTTCTTT. It yields the protein CASSPTGAQAFF. The chain joins TRBV9 to TRBJ1-1; 7 nucleotides align to TRBD1. Germline V gene sequence: CDR1 SGDLS, CDR2 YYNGEE. With V trimmed by 4 bases and J by 9 bases, 6 bases remained unmatched. This CDR3 is built from 12 residues.

The chain uses TRBV5-4 and TRBJ2-3; D could derive from TRBD1 or TRBD2 (6 bases each). Germline assignment: CDR1 SGHNT and CDR2 YYREEE (reference sequence). The CDR3 sequence is 12 residues long. V was shortened by 3 bases and J by 12 bases, with 14 bases between the two germline ends. This chain's CDR3 is CASSWGGTSQYF. The DNA for the CDR3 is TGTGCCAGCAGCTGGGGCGGGACAAGCCAGTATTTT.

This clone occurred once. The genes are TRBV7-9 and TRBJ2-1; D possibly corresponds to TRBD2 (6 bases). V dropped 1 base and J dropped 2 bases, with 9 bases sitting between them. This CDR3 region has 15 residues. CDR1 and CDR2 (germline): SEHNR, FQNEAQ (reference sequence). CDR3 in DNA: TGTGCCAGCAGCTTAGGAGGGAGGCCCTACAATGAGCAGTTCTTC. Its protein is CASSLGGRPYNEQFF. The full variable domain, rest sourced from reference TRBV7-9 and TRBJ2-1, is DTGVSQNPRHKITKRGQNVTFRCDPISEHNRLYWYRQTLGQGPEFLTYFQNEAQLEKSRLLSDRFSAERPKGSFSTLEIQRTEQGDSAMYLCASSLGGRPYNEQFFGPGTRLTVL.

In regard to this clone: Its ends do not fully match the called genes, so a read error is possible. J is TRBJ1-6 and V is TRBV7-9, with D uncertain. This CDR3 is 15 amino acids long. Germline V gene data show CDR1 as SEHNR and CDR2 as FQNEAQ (reference sequence). CDR3 in amino acids: CASSPLIASNPPLHF. CDR3 DNA sequence: TGTGCCAGCAGTCCCCTGATTGCCAGTAATCCACCCCTCCACTTT.

The chain is built from TRBV2 and TRBJ2-5; maybe TRBD1 (5 bases). Germline V gene sequence: CDR1 SNHLY, CDR2 FYNNEI. V lost 1 base to trimming and J lost 0 bases, with 9 bases between them. CDR3 length: 15 amino acids. The CDR3 nucleotides read TGTGCCAGCAGTGAAGGTTGGACAAACCAAGAGACCCAGTACTTC. Translated, it gives CASSEGWTNQETQYF.

The rearrangement joins TRBV2 to TRBJ1-1; unclear D gene. Germline CDR1 reads SNHLY; CDR2 reads FYNNEI. The germline V and J ends were trimmed by 1 base and 0 bases, with 3 bases remaining between them. The CDR3 extends over 13 amino acids. CDR3 loop: CASSEGVNTEAFF. The CDR3 DNA is TGTGCCAGCAGTGAAGGGGTGAACACTGAAGCTTTCTTT.

The chain joins TRBV7-2 to TRBJ2-3, with TRBD2 matching 16 bases. The V gene end was trimmed by 5 bases and the J gene end by 0 bases; junction bases not matched to a gene: 5. Germline values: CDR1 SGHTA, CDR2 FQGNSA. The CDR3 spans 18 residues. In DNA form, the CDR3 reads TGTGCCAGCAGCCTAGGGACTAGCGGGGGGGCTAGCACAGATACGCAGTATTTT. Its translation: CASSLGTSGGASTDTQYF.